The clone carrying this T cell receptor (beta chain) has ten or more counts. These data come from a study of T-cell reconstitution after alpha-beta-depleted transplantation in children. Preparation of the TCRbeta library involved a method that used unique molecular identifiers. MiXCR, applied by TCRdb to the PCR reads, yields one record per CDR3 protein. Seen here are approximately 83,000 distinct CDR3 sequences, more than 10% observed once, and the top ten hold 14%. CDR1 and CDR2 from the germline V gene are DFQATT and SNEGSKA (reference sequence). V lost 6 bases to trimming and J lost 3 bases; unmatched junction nucleotides: 5. CDR3 length: 15 amino acids.

This sequence joins TRBV20-1 and TRBJ2-3, with 14 bases aligning to TRBD2. The TCR originated in a human donor who donated a stem cell graft to a child with inherited bone marrow failure. Sequencing was performed on PBMCs from the stem cell graft donor, taken from the stem cell graft. CDR3 region: CSAAGLAGVTDTQYF. In nucleotides, the CDR3 is TGCAGTGCAGCGGGACTAGCGGGGGTGACAGATACGCAGTATTTT.